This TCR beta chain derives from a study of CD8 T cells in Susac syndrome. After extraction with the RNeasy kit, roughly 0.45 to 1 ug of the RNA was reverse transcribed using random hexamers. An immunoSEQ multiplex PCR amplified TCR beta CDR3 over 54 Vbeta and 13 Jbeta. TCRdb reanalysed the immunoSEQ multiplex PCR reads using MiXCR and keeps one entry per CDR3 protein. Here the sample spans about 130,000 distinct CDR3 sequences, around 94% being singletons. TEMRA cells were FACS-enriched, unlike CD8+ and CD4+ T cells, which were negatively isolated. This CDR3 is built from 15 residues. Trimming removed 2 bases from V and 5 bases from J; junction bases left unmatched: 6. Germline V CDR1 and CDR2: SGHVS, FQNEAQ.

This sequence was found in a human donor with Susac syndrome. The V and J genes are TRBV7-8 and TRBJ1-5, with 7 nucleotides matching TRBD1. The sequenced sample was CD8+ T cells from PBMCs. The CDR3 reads CASSLRVRGDQPQHF. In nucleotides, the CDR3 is TGTGCCAGCAGCTTACGAGTCAGGGGGGATCAGCCCCAGCATTTT.